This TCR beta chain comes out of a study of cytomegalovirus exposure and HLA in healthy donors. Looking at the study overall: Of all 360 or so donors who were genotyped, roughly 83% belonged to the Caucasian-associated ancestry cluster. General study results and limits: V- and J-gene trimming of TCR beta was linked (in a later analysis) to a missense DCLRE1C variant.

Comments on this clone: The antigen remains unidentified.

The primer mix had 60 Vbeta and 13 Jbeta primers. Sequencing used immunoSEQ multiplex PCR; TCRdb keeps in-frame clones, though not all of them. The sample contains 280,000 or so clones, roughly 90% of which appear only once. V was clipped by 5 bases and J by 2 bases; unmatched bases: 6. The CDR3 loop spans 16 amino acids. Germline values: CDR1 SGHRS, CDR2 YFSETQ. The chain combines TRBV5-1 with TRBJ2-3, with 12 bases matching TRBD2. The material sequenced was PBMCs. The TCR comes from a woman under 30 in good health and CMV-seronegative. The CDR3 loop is CASSLTSGGSTDTQYF. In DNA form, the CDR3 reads TGCGCCAGCAGTCTTACTAGCGGGGGGTCCACAGATACGCAGTATTTT. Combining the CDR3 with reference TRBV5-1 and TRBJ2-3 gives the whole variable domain KAGVTQTPRYLIKTRGQQVTLSCSPISGHRSVSWYQQTPGQGLQFLFEYFSETQRNKGNFPGRFSGRQFSNSRSEMNVSTLELGDSALYLCASSLTSGGSTDTQYFGPGTRLTVL.